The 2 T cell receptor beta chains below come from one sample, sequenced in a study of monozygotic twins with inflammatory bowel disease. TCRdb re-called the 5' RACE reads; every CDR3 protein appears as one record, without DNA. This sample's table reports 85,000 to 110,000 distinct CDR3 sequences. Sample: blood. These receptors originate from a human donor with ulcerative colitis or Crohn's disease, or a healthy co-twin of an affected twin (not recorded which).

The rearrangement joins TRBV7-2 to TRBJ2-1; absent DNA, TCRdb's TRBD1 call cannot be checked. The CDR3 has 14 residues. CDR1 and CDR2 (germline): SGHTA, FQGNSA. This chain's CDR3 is CASTLVRQNNEQFF.

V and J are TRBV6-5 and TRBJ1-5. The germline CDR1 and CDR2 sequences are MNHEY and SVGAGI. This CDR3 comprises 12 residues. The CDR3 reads CASRSGMKPQHF.